These 13 T cell receptor beta chains were all obtained from the same sample, sequenced in a study of monozygotic twins with inflammatory bowel disease. From the 5' RACE reads, TCRdb lists one entry per CDR3 protein and no DNA. The record lists around 140,000 distinct CDR3 sequences, of which the ten most abundant hold about 2.6%. The sequenced sample was blood. Receptors originate from a human donor with ulcerative colitis or Crohn's disease, or a healthy co-twin of an affected twin (not recorded which).

The chain is built from TRBV7-9 and TRBJ1-6. Germline CDR1 SEHNR, CDR2 FQNEAQ (reference sequence). The CDR3 loop spans 15 amino acids. CDR3 amino acids: CASSLQRQANTPLHF. The full variable domain, completed using reference TRBV7-9 and TRBJ1-6, is DTGVSQNPRHKITKRGQNVTFRCDPISEHNRLYWYRQTLGQGPEFLTYFQNEAQLEKSRLLSDRFSAERPKGSFSTLEIQRTEQGDSAMYLCASSLQRQANTPLHFGNGTRLTVT.

The chain combines TRBV20-1 with TRBJ1-2. The germline V gene has CDR1 DFQATT and CDR2 SNEGSKA (reference sequence). This CDR3 spans 15 amino acids. This CDR3 reads CSARALGGRLHGYTF.

This sequence joins TRBV29-1 and TRBJ2-6. The germline gives CDR1 SQVTM, CDR2 ANQGSEA. CDR3 length: 15 residues. The CDR3 reads CSVEEDSSGANVLTF.

The chain uses TRBV12-3 or TRBV12-4 and TRBJ2-7; TCRdb outputs TRBD1, but without DNA this stays unchecked. CDR3 length: 15 residues. This chain's CDR3 is CASSYTGARSYEQYF.

This rearrangement joins TRBV29-1 to TRBJ1-1; the TCRdb D gene call, TRBD1, has no DNA to confirm it. This CDR3 region has 14 residues. Per germline, CDR1 SQVTM and CDR2 ANQGSEA. The chain's CDR3 is CSVSPRGGFTEAFF.

This chain joins TRBV20-1 and TRBJ2-3. The CDR3 runs 16 residues. From germline, CDR1 is DFQATT and CDR2 SNEGSKA (reference sequence). The CDR3 is CSARPGLTEGTDTQYF.

J is TRBJ2-3 and V is TRBV7-2; TCRdb returns TRBD1, unconfirmable since there is no DNA. Per germline, CDR1 SGHTA and CDR2 FQGNSA. There are 15 residues in the CDR3. CDR3 region: CASSSSGGAGDTQYF.

V gene TRBV6-2 or TRBV6-3 combines with J gene TRBJ1-1; TCRdb indicates TRBD1, and absent DNA this call remains unverified. This CDR3 contains 14 residues. Germline V lookup: CDR1 MNHEY, CDR2 SVGEGT. CDR3 amino acids: CASRPGQGGDEAFF.

J is TRBJ1-1 and V is TRBV24-1; TCRdb outputs TRBD1, but without DNA this stays unchecked. This CDR3 has 16 amino acids. Germline loops: CDR1 KGHDR, CDR2 SFDVKD. CDR3 sequence: CATSDPNNGQNTEAFF.

The chain combines TRBV7-3 with TRBJ1-5; as DNA is missing, the TRBD1 call by TCRdb cannot be tested. There are 20 residues in the CDR3. Per germline, CDR1 SGHTA and CDR2 FQGTGA. The CDR3 loop reads CASSLTPGQGNLFGNQPQHF.

The chain employs TRBV4-3 and TRBJ2-7; TCRdb lists TRBD1, though no DNA is available to test this call. CDR3 size: 20 residues. Germline assignment: CDR1 LGHNA and CDR2 YSLEER. CDR3 loop: CASSQVWGSRPGAIVYEQYF.

The chain couples TRBV3-1 to TRBJ1-2. CDR3 length: 20 residues. Germline lookup yields CDR1 LGHDT and CDR2 YNNKEL (reference sequence). The CDR3 loop is CASSQPAVGTTLTFNYGYTF.

V usage is TRBV5-1 and J usage is TRBJ2-3; the TCRdb D gene call, TRBD1, has no DNA to confirm it. This CDR3 has 14 residues. Germline CDR1 reads SGHRS; CDR2 reads YFSETQ. CDR3 protein: CASSLGGPEDTQYF.